The TCR beta chain described here comes from a study of blood T cell repertoires in COVID-19. Study-wide background: Acute-phase and convalescent COVID-19 samples originated in the United States, Italy and Spain.

All enrollees were roughly 18 to 89 years old and from approximately 25 US areas. Participants reported their clinical history, and cohort assignment relied on those reports. The sample holds many counts of this clone. Germline V gene data show CDR1 as LNHDA and CDR2 as SQIVND (reference sequence). The CDR3 consists of 17 residues. V trimming: 6 bases; J trimming: 8 bases; junction bases outside the gene matches: 18. Original processing methods: Cell counts per sample came from amplifying reference gene primers. Generated by immunoSEQ multiplex PCR, the TCRdb table keeps only in-frame clones and is missing some. The V and J calls and clone size come from that table; D and trimming were worked out from the DNA. The sample holds 250,000 or so clones; about nine tenths are singletons and the top ten take approximately 1.2%.

The chain is built from TRBV19 and TRBJ1-5, with TRBD1 matching over 8 bases. Sample: PBMCs or T cells enriched from blood (not recorded which). The sequence derives from a human donor in a cohort exposed to, infected with or recovered from COVID-19 (not recorded which). The donor label of this sample is uncertain. The CDR3 DNA sequence: TGTGCCAGTAGGAGAGGCAGGGGGCATAGTGGTGGAGAGCCCCAGCATTTT. Encoded protein: CASRRGRGHSGGEPQHF.